This T cell receptor beta chain was sequenced for a study of beta chain features in type 1 diabetes. Study results and caveats: Moderate but significant shortening of TCRB CDR3s was recorded in all four CD4+ subsets from Type 1 diabetes patients. Compared with healthy donors, patients appeared to share more similar naive, central memory and regulatory TCRB repertoires.

The CDR3 extends over 14 amino acids. Germline CDR1 and CDR2: KGHSH and LQKENI. On this clone itself: Its specificity is not known.

Expressed TCRB transcripts were sequenced, since all the RNA that had been isolated was reverse transcribed. Data came from immunoSEQ multiplex PCR; TCRdb stores just in-frame clones and leaves some out. Here the sample spans 300,000 to 450,000 clones, roughly 13% being singletons. The sequenced sample consisted of naive CD4+ T cells from blood. The V call is TRBV18, the J call TRBJ2-5, with D uncertain. The end of the DNA is better explained by TRBJ2-7, so the J call may be wrong. This receptor was identified in a man aged 18 to 29 in good health. The CDR3 protein is CASSLRQEGHEQYF. DNA of the CDR3: TGTGCCAGCTCCCTCCGACAAGAAGGCCACGAGCAGTACTTC.